Presented here are 18 T cell receptor beta chains from one specimen sequenced in a study of cytomegalovirus exposure and HLA in healthy donors. The protocol was immunoSEQ multiplex PCR, while the TCRdb copy is restricted to in-frame clones and leaves out a portion. The profile shows over 150,000 clones, less than 90% of them singletons. The sample was PBMCs. Source of these receptors: a woman in her 30s in good health and CMV-seronegative.

The rearrangement uses TRBV19 and TRBJ2-7; TRBD1 might be the D (6 bases). Germline V gene lookup returns CDR1 LNHDA and CDR2 SQIVND (reference sequence). This CDR3 is 14 amino acids long. Trimming cost V 4 bases and J 2 bases, with 12 bases left between them. CDR3 DNA: TGTGCCAGTAGTAGTACAGGGAGTACCTACGAGCAGTACTTC. Translation gives CASSSTGSTYEQYF.

The gene calls are TRBV19 and TRBJ2-5; 11 bases are a match to TRBD2. The V gene's germline CDR1 is LNHDA and CDR2 SQIVND (reference sequence). The CDR3 contains 15 residues. V shed 4 bases, J shed 5 bases, and the junction held 6 bases outside the gene matches. In DNA form, the CDR3 reads TGTGCCAGTAGTAGTAGCGGGGGGGCTTGGGAGACCCAGTACTTC. The encoded protein is CASSSSGGAWETQYF.

J is TRBJ2-5 and V is TRBV4-1; 9 nucleotides line up with TRBD1. CDR3 length: 19 amino acids. V gave up 4 bases and J gave up 1 base; unmatched junction bases: 16. The germline CDR1 and CDR2 sequences are MGHRA and YSYEKL. CDR3 sequence reads: CASSRLQGANTYFQETQYF. CDR3 bases: TGCGCCAGCAGCCGACTACAGGGGGCGAACACGTATTTCCAAGAGACCCAGTACTTC.

V gene TRBV4-3 combines with J gene TRBJ1-1; TRBD1 matches at 10 bases. V trimming: 3 bases; J trimming: 4 bases; junction bases outside the gene matches: 2. The germline gives CDR1 LGHNA, CDR2 YSLEER. The CDR3 runs 14 residues. The CDR3 sequence: CASSQDRGGTEAFF. CDR3 nucleotide sequence: TGCGCCAGCAGCCAGGACAGGGGGGGCACTGAAGCTTTCTTT.

The chain is built from TRBV27 and TRBJ1-1, with D unclear. Germline V gene sequence: CDR1 MNHEY, CDR2 SMNVEV (reference sequence). The CDR3 has 13 residues. DNA of the CDR3: TGTGTCTCTAGGCACATGTGGGACACTGAAGCTTTCTTT. This gives the protein CVSRHMWDTEAFF.

The V and J genes are TRBV29-1 and TRBJ2-7; TRBD2 matches at 8 bases. J lost 7 bases, V lost 1 base, and 0 bases had no gene match. The CDR3 loop spans 11 amino acids. Germline V gene lookup returns CDR1 SQVTM and CDR2 ANQGSEA. CDR3 sequence: CSVEVAGEQYF. Written as DNA, the CDR3 is TGCAGCGTTGAAGTAGCGGGAGAGCAGTACTTC.

The V call is TRBV4-1, the J call TRBJ1-3; D is undetermined. CDR3 length equals 15 residues. CDR1 and CDR2 (germline): MGHRA, YSYEKL. Trimming removed 3 bases from V and 0 bases from J, with 9 bases in between. The CDR3 here is CASSQTASSGNTIYF. Written as DNA, the CDR3 is TGCGCCAGCAGCCAGACCGCCAGCTCTGGAAACACCATATATTTT.

The chain carries TRBV28 and TRBJ1-4; maybe TRBD1 (5 bases). The CDR3 is 14 amino acids. V gave up 4 bases and J gave up 13 bases, with 19 bases separating them. Germline CDR1 MDHEN, CDR2 SYDVKM. Here the CDR3 reads CASSWVGHGFRLFF. The DNA for the CDR3 is TGTGCCAGCAGTTGGGTGGGGCACGGTTTTAGACTGTTTTTT. The whole variable domain, filled in from reference TRBV28 and TRBJ1-4, reads DVKVTQSSRYLVKRTGEKVFLECVQDMDHENMFWYRQDPGLGLRLIYFSYDVKMKEKGDIPEGYSVSREKKERFSLILESASTNQTSMYLCASSWVGHGFRLFFGSGTQLSVL.

The chain recombines TRBV9 with TRBJ1-6; TRBD1 matches 9 bases. Germline V gives CDR1 SGDLS, CDR2 YYNGEE. CDR3 size: 14 residues. The V and J ends lost 5 bases and 9 bases, in that order; junction bases with no gene match: 6. Here the CDR3 reads CASSAGQGASPLHF. In DNA form, the CDR3 reads TGTGCCAGCAGTGCGGGACAGGGCGCTTCACCCCTCCACTTT.

The chain recombines TRBV27 with TRBJ2-7, with D possibly being TRBD2 (5 bases). The CDR3 covers 15 residues. With 6 bases removed from V and 2 bases from J, the gap between germline ends came to 17 bases. The germline V gene encodes CDR1 MNHEY and CDR2 SMNVEV (reference sequence). The CDR3 protein is CASRSPRAAPYEQYF. In DNA form, the CDR3 reads TGTGCCAGCAGATCACCCCGAGCGGCCCCCTACGAGCAGTACTTC.

The chain couples TRBV2 to TRBJ2-1, with 10 positions matching TRBD2. CDR3 size: 22 residues. Looked up from germline, CDR1 is SNHLY and CDR2 is FYNNEI. The junction had 22 bases not matched to a gene; V was cut back by 5 bases and J by 0 bases. CDR3 residues: CASSRGQPRTSGLVSSYNEQFF. The CDR3 DNA follows: TGTGCCAGCAGTCGTGGACAGCCCCGGACTAGCGGACTGGTCTCCTCCTACAATGAGCAGTTCTTC.

This clone occurred many times. The V and J genes are TRBV6-6 and TRBJ1-1; a possible D gene is TRBD1 (5 bases). The CDR3 has 16 amino acids. CDR1 and CDR2 from the germline V gene are MNHNY and SVGAGI (reference sequence). Trimming removed 6 bases from V and 5 bases from J, with 22 bases in between. Here the CDR3 DNA reads TGTGCCAGCAGGCACTTTATCGAAGGGGTGAGGACTGAAGCTTTCTTT. Its translation: CASRHFIEGVRTEAFF.

The J gene is TRBJ2-1, the V gene TRBV7-3; weak D call: TRBD1 (6 bases). The V end was cut by 1 base, the J end by 8 bases, with 9 bases between. This CDR3 comprises 13 residues. CDR1 SGHTA and CDR2 FQGTGA come from the germline V gene. Here the CDR3 reads CASSLNEGDEQFF. DNA for the CDR3: TGTGCCAGCAGCTTAAATGAGGGGGATGAGCAGTTCTTC.

This clone was observed a single time. J is TRBJ2-2 and V is TRBV5-5; perhaps TRBD1 as D (8 bases). Germline CDR1 and CDR2: SGHKS and YYEKEE (reference sequence). V lost 1 base, J lost 5 bases, and 15 bases lay in between. This CDR3 spans 16 amino acids. The CDR3, as DNA: TGTGCCAGCAGCTTGAGGACAGGGAGGGATACCGGGGAGCTGTTTTTT. Its translation: CASSLRTGRDTGELFF.

CDR3 sequence: CASSLLLPSGANVLTF. CDR3 nucleotides: TGTGCCAGCAGCTTGTTGTTGCCCTCTGGGGCCAACGTCCTGACTTTC. This rearrangement joins TRBV7-2 to TRBJ2-6, with D hard to call. V was cut by 3 bases and J by 0 bases, with 9 bases left in between. The germline V gene has CDR1 SGHTA and CDR2 FQGNSA. The CDR3 is 16 amino acids.

The chain uses TRBV6-1 and TRBJ2-1; D might be TRBD1 or TRBD2, each matching 5 bases. This CDR3 comprises 15 residues. The V and J ends lost 6 bases and 6 bases respectively, with 18 bases between them. Germline V CDR1 and CDR2: MNHNS, SASEGT. CDR3 bases: TGTGCCAGCAGGCAAGGGGAGACGCGTATCAATGAGCAGTTCTTC. Translating it yields CASRQGETRINEQFF.

The V gene is TRBV11-3, the J gene TRBJ2-3; either TRBD1 or TRBD2 may fit D (5 bases each). The CDR3 is 15 amino acids. V was clipped by 4 bases and J by 0 bases, with 11 bases between them. The germline CDR1 and CDR2 sequences are SGHNT and YENEEA. The CDR3 DNA reads TGTGCCAGCAGCTCGTCCGGGACGAGCACAGATACGCAGTATTTT. It specifies CASSSSGTSTDTQYF. The entire variable domain, with the rest obtained from reference TRBV11-3 and TRBJ2-3, is as follows: EAGVVQSPRYKIIEKKQPVAFWCNPISGHNTLYWYLQNLGQGPELLIRYENEEAVDDSQLPKDRFSAERLKGVDSTLKIQPAELGDSAVYLCASSSSGTSTDTQYFGPGTRLTVL.

This sequence joins TRBV30 and TRBJ1-1; D gene uncertain. V was cut by 4 bases and J by 5 bases, with 8 bases left in between. The CDR3 is made up of 11 amino acids. The germline CDR1 and CDR2 sequences are GTSNPN and SVGIG (reference sequence). Here the CDR3 reads CAWNVGTEAFF. Here the CDR3 DNA reads TGTGCCTGGAACGTAGGAACTGAAGCTTTCTTT. Looking up the rest from reference TRBV30 and TRBJ1-1 gives the full variable domain: SQTIHQWPATLVQPVGSPLSLECTVEGTSNPNLYWYRQAAGRGLQLLFYSVGIGQISSEVPQNLSASRPQDRQFILSSKKLLLSDSGFYLCAWNVGTEAFFGQGTRLTVV.